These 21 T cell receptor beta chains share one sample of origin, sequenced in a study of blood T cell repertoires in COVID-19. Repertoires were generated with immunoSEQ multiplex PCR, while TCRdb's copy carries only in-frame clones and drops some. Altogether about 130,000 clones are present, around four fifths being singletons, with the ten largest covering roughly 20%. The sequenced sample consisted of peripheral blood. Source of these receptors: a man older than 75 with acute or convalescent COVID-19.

Here the CDR3 DNA reads TGTGCCAGCAGCTTAGGTCAGAGGTCGGCAGATACGCAGTATTTT. It codes for CASSLGQRSADTQYF. The V call is TRBV7-2, the J call TRBJ2-3; D uncertain. Trimming took 1 base from V and 4 from J, leaving 12 bases between them. The CDR3 contains 15 residues. From germline, CDR1 is SGHTA and CDR2 FQGNSA. Full variable domain (remainder filled in from reference TRBV7-2 and TRBJ2-3): GAGVSQSPSNKVTEKGKDVELRCDPISGHTALYWYRQSLGQGLEFLIYFQGNSAPDKSGLPSDRFSAERTGGSVSTLTIQRTQQEDSAVYLCASSLGQRSADTQYFGPGTRLTVL.

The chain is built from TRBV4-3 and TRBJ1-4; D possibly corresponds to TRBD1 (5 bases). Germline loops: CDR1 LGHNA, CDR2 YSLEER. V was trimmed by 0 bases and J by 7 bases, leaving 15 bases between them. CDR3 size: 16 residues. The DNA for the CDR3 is TGCGCCAGCAGCCAAGATTGGGAAGGGGTGGGTGAAAAACTGTTTTTT. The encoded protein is CASSQDWEGVGEKLFF.

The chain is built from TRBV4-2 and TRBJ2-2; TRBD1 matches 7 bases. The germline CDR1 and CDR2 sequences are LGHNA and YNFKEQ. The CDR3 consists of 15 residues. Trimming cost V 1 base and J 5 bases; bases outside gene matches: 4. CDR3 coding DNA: TGTGCCAGCAGCCAAGGGACAGGAAGTACCGGGGAGCTGTTTTTT. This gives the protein CASSQGTGSTGELFF.

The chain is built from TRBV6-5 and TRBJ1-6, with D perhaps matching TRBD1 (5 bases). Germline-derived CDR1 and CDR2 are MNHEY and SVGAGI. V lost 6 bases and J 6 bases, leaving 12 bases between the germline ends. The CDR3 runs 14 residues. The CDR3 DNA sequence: TGTGCCAGCAGCCTGGGGCCCGGTAATTCACCCCTCCACTTT. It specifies CASSLGPGNSPLHF.

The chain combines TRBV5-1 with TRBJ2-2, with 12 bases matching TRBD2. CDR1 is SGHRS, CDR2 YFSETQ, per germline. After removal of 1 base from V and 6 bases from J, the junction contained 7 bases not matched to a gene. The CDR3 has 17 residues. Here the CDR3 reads CASSLKELAGGPGELFF. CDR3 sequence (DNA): TGCGCCAGCAGCTTGAAGGAGCTAGCGGGGGGGCCCGGGGAGCTGTTTTTT.

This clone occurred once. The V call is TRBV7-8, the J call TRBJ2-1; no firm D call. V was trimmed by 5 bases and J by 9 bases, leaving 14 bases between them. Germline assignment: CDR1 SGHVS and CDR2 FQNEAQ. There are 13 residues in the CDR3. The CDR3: CASSRYAESEQFF. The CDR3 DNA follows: TGTGCCAGCAGCCGCTACGCGGAAAGTGAGCAGTTCTTC. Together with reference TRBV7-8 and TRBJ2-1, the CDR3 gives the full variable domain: GAGVSQSPRYKVAKRGQDVALRCDPISGHVSLFWYQQALGQGPEFLTYFQNEAQLDKSGLPSDRFFAERPEGSVSTLKIQRTQQEDSAVYLCASSRYAESEQFFGPGTRLTVL.

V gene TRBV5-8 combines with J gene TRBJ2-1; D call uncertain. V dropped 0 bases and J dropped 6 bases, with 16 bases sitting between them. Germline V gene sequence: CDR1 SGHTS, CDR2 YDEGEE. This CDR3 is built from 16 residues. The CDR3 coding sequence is TGTGCCAGCAGCTTGGGAGTCTTTACAGACGGCAATGAGCAGTTCTTC. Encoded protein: CASSLGVFTDGNEQFF.

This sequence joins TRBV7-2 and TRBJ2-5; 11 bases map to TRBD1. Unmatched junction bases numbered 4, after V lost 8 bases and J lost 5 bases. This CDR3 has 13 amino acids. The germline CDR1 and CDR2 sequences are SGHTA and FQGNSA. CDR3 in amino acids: CASGQGAGETQYF. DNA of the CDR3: TGTGCCAGCGGACAGGGGGCCGGTGAGACCCAGTACTTC.

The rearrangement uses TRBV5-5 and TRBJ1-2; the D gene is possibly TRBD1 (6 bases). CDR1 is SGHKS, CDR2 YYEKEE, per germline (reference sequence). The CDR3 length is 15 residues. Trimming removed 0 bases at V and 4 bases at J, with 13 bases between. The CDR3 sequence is CASSLGHTGPYGYTF. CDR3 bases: TGTGCCAGCAGCTTGGGACACACAGGGCCCTATGGCTACACCTTC.

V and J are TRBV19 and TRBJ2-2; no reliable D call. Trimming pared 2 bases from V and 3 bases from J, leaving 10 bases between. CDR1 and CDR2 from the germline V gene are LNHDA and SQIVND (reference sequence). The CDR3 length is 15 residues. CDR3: CASSIPGIDTGELFF. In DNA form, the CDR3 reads TGTGCCAGTAGTATACCGGGTATAGACACCGGGGAGCTGTTTTTT. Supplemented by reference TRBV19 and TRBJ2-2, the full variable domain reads DGGITQSPKYLFRKEGQNVTLSCEQNLNHDAMYWYRQDPGQGLRLIYYSQIVNDFQKGDIAEGYSVSREKKESFPLTVTSAQKNPTAFYLCASSIPGIDTGELFFGEGSRLTVL.

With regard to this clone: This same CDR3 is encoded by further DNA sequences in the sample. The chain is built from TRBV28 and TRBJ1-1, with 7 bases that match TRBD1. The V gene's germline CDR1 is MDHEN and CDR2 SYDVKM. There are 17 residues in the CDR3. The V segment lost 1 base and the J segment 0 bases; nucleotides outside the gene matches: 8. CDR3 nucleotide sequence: TGTGCCAGCAGTTTATCCGGGACAGCGATAATGAACACTGAAGCTTTCTTT. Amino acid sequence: CASSLSGTAIMNTEAFF.

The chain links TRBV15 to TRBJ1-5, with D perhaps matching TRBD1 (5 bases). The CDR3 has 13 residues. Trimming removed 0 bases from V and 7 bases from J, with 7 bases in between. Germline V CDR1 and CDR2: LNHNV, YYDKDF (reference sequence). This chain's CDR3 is CATSRDRGQPQHF. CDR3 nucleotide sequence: TGTGCCACCAGCAGAGATAGGGGACAGCCCCAGCATTTT.

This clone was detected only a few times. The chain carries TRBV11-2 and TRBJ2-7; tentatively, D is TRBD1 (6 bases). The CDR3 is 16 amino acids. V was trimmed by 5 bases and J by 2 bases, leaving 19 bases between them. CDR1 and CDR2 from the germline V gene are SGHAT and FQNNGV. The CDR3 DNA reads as TGTGCCAGCAGCAAAAGCCGGGACACAATCACCTACGAGCAGTACTTC. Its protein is CASSKSRDTITYEQYF.

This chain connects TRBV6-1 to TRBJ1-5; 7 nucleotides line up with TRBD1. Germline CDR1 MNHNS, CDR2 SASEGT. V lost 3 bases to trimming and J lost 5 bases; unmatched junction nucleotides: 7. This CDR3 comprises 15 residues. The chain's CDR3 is CASSDRGQADQPQHF. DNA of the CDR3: TGTGCCAGCAGTGACCGAGGACAGGCCGATCAGCCCCAGCATTTT.

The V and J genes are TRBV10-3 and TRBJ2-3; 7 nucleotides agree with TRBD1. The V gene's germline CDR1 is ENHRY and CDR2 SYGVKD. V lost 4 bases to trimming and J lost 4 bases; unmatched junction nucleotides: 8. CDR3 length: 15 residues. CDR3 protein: CAISGETGFADTQYF. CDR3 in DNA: TGTGCCATCAGTGGGGAGACAGGGTTTGCAGATACGCAGTATTTT.

CDR3 sequence: CASSEWGVNTEAFF. The DNA for the CDR3 is TGTGCCAGCAGTGAATGGGGAGTGAACACTGAAGCTTTCTTT. V is TRBV6-1 and J is TRBJ1-1; no firm D call. Germline V gives CDR1 MNHNS, CDR2 SASEGT. Trimming removed 2 bases at V and 0 bases at J, with 7 bases between. The CDR3 contains 14 residues.

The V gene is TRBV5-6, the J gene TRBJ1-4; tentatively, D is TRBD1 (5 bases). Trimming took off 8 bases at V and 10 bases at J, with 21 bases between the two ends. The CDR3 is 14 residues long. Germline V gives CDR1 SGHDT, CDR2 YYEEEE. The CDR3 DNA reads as TGTGCCAGTTTCATCCAGGGAGGGCGTGGAAAACTGTTTTTT. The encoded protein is CASFIQGGRGKLFF.

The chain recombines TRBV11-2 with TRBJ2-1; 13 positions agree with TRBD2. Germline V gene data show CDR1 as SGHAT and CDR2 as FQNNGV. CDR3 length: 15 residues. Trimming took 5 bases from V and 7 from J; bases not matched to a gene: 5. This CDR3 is CASSALAGGLNEQFF. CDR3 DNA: TGTGCCAGCAGCGCACTAGCGGGGGGGCTTAATGAGCAGTTCTTC.

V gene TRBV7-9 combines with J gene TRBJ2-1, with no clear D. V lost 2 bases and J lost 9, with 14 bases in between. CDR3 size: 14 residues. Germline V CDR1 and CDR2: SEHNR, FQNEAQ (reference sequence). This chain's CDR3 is CASSLTEPYGEQFF. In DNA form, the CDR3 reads TGTGCCAGCAGCTTAACAGAGCCCTACGGTGAGCAGTTCTTC.

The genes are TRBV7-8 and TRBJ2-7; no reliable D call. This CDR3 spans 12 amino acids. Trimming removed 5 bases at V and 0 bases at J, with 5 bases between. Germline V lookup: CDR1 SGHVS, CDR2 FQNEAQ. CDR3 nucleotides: TGTGCCAGCAGCCCGTTCTCCTACGAGCAGTACTTC. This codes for CASSPFSYEQYF.

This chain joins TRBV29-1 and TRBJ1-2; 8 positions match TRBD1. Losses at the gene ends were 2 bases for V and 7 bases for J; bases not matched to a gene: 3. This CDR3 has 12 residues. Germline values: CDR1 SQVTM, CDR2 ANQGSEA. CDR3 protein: CSVEQGAFGYTF. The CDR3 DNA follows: TGCAGCGTTGAACAGGGGGCGTTTGGCTACACCTTC.